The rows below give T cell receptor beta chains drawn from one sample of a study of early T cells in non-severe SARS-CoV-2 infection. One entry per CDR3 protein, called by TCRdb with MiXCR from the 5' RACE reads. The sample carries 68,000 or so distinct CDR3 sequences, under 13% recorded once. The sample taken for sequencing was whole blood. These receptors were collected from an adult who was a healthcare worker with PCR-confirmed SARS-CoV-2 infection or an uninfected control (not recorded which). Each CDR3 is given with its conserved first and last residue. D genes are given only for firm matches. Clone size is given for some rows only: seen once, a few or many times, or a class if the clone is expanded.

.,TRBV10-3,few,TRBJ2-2,CAISAGPGELFF,TGTGCCATCTCGGCGGGCCCAGGGGAGCTGTTTTTT
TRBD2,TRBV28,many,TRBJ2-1,CASSLTSGRTYNEQFF,TGTGCCAGCAGTTTAACCAGCGGGAGGACGTACAATGAGCAGTTCTTC
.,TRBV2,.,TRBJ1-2,CASSVQSGANYGYTF,TGTGCCAGCAGCGTCCAGTCGGGGGCTAACTATGGCTACACCTTC
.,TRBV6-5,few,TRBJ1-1,CASSTAEGGGTEAFF,TGTGCCAGCAGTACCGCGGAGGGAGGTGGGACTGAAGCTTTCTTT
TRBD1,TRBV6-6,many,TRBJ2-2,CASSPGTGLTGELFF,TGTGCCAGCAGTCCCGGGACAGGACTCACCGGGGAGCTGTTTTTT
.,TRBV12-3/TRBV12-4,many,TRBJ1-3,CASSSSLGTGNTIYF,TGTGCCAGCAGTTCTAGCCTGGGTACTGGAAACACCATATATTTT
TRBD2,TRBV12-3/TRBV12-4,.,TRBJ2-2,CASSPPSGRTGELFF,TGTGCCAGCAGTCCCCCTAGCGGGAGGACCGGGGAGCTGTTTTTT
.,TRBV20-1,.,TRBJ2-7,CSAATTGTPQYEQYF,TGCAGTGCTGCCACTACCGGGACTCCCCAATACGAGCAGTACTTC
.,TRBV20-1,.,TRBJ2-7,CSFWTDYEQYF,TGCAGTTTTTGGACGGACTACGAGCAGTACTTC
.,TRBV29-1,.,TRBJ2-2,CSVRDSKNTGELFF,TGCAGCGTGCGGGACTCTAAGAACACCGGGGAGCTGTTTTTT
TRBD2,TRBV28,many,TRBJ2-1,CASRGAGANYEQFF,TGTGCCAGCAGAGGAGCGGGGGCCAACTATGAGCAGTTCTTC
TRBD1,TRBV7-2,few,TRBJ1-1,CASSPEQGLGTEAFF,TGTGCCAGCAGCCCGGAACAGGGGCTAGGCACTGAAGCTTTCTTT
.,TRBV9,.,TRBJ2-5,CASSAHPQETQYF,TGTGCCAGCAGCGCGCATCCACAAGAGACCCAGTACTTC
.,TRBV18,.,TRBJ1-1,CASSPGLKGNTEAFF,TGTGCCAGCTCACCAGGATTGAAGGGGAACACTGAAGCTTTCTTT
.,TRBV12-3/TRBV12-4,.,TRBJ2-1,CASSPRTEQFF,TGTGCCAGCAGCCCTAGGACTGAGCAGTTCTTC
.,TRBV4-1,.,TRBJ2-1,CASSGGNRNIYEQFF,TGCGCCAGCAGCGGGGGAAATAGGAATATCTATGAGCAGTTCTTC
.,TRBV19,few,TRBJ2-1,CASSSPGQLRNNEQFF,TGTGCCAGTAGTAGTCCGGGGCAACTACGTAACAATGAGCAGTTCTTC
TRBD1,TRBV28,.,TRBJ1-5,CASGQQGIRQPQHF,TGTGCCAGCGGGCAACAGGGGATAAGGCAGCCCCAGCATTTT
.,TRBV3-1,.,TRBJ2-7,CASSQFSGTHPFYEQYF,TGTGCCAGCAGCCAATTCTCCGGGACACACCCCTTTTACGAGCAGTACTTC
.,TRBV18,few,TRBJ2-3,CASSLWSGPHTDTQYF,TGTGCCAGCTCACTTTGGAGCGGGCCCCACACAGATACGCAGTATTTT
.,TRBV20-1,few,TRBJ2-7,CSASRMYEQYF,TGCAGTGCCAGTCGTATGTACGAGCAGTACTTC
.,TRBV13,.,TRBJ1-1,CASSLAMDTEAFF,TGTGCCAGCAGCTTAGCTATGGACACTGAAGCTTTCTTT
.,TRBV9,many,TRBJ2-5,CASSVVGEATETQYF,TGTGCCAGCAGCGTAGTCGGGGAGGCGACAGAGACCCAGTACTTC
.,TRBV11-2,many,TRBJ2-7,CASSYRQFYEQYF,TGTGCCAGCAGCTATAGACAGTTTTACGAGCAGTACTTC
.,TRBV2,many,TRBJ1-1,CASGKNTEAFF,TGTGCCAGCGGGAAGAACACTGAAGCTTTCTTT
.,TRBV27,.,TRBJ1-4,CASSKDRTNEKLFF,TGTGCCAGCAGCAAAGACAGGACTAATGAAAAACTGTTTTTT
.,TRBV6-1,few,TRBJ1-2,CASLSDCDYGYTF,TGTGCCAGCCTTTCAGACTGCGACTATGGCTACACCTTC
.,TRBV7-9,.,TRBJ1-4,CASSRPGGPSFSGKLFF,TGTGCCAGCAGCCGCCCCGGGGGGCCTTCCTTTAGCGGAAAACTGTTTTTT
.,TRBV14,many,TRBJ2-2,CASSPPGVNTGELFF,TGTGCCAGCAGCCCGCCGGGAGTGAACACCGGGGAGCTGTTTTTT
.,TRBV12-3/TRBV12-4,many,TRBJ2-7,CASSTRGEQYF,TGTGCCAGCAGTACAAGGGGCGAGCAGTACTTC
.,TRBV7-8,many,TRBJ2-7,CASNLRDRAGEQYF,TGTGCCAGCAATTTAAGGGACCGGGCCGGCGAGCAGTACTTC
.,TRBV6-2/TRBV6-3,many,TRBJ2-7,CASSYTPDIRHEQYF,TGTGCCAGCAGTTACACCCCGGACATTCGCCACGAGCAGTACTTC
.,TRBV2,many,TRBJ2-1,CASSGQHSSNEQFF,TGTGCCAGCAGTGGCCAGCACAGTTCGAATGAGCAGTTCTTC
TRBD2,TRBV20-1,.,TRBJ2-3,CAWAGVDTQYF,TGCGCGTGGGCGGGAGTAGATACGCAGTATTTT
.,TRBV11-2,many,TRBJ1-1,CASSPQRQQGRRVTEAFF,TGTGCCAGCAGCCCCCAGAGACAGCAGGGTAGAAGGGTGACTGAAGCTTTCTTT
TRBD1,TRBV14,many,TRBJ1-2,CASSRSTGGRWTGYTF,TGTGCCAGCAGCCGTTCTACAGGGGGCAGATGGACCGGCTACACCTTC
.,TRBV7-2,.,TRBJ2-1,CVSSLARLVRGNEQFF,TGTGTCAGCAGCTTAGCGCGTTTAGTGCGGGGCAATGAGCAGTTCTTC
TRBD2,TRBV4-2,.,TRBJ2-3,CASSQEIAGHTDTQYF,TGTGCCAGCAGCCAAGAGATAGCGGGCCACACAGATACGCAGTATTTT
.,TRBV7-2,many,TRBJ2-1,CASSFGGRVYNEQFF,TGTGCCAGCAGCTTCGGGGGCCGCGTTTACAATGAGCAGTTCTTC